This section outlines one T cell receptor (beta chain) sequence together with its context. As yet, its antigen is unknown. The sample belongs to a study of radiation and T cells in renal cell carcinoma. At the level of the study: Nephrectomy followed 15 Gy stereotactic body radiation by 4 weeks. Study results and limitations: From baseline, blood top tumor clonotypes peaked at 2 weeks post-radiation.

CDR3 size: 12 residues. Germline lookup yields CDR1 SGHTA and CDR2 FQGNSA. Between the trimmed V and J ends, which lost 1 base and 5 bases, there was a span of 6 bases. The time point here: baseline pretreatment blood. Treatment given: 15 Gy SBRT to primary tumor, nephrectomy 4 weeks later. The protocol was immunoSEQ multiplex PCR, while the TCRdb copy is restricted to in-frame clones and leaves out a portion. The sample lists more than 140,000 clones; around four fifths were seen once. The rearrangement uses TRBV7-2 and TRBJ2-7, with D unclear. The material sequenced was blood, taken from a patient whose treatment included radiotherapy and nephrectomy. The clonotype comes from a woman aged 45 to 65 with renal cell carcinoma. CDR3 nucleotide sequence: TGTGCCAGCAGCTTAGGCATAAACGAGCAGTACTTC. This codes for CASSLGINEQYF.